This T cell receptor beta chain appears in the sequencing data of a study of OX40 agonist ivuxolimab in advanced cancers. Study summary: Partial responses were seen in three patients, one with hepatocellular carcinoma and two with cutaneous melanoma.

Germline V gene data show CDR1 as ENHRY and CDR2 as SYGVKD. This CDR3 is 15 amino acids long. Profiled with immunoSEQ multiplex PCR; TCRdb holds only in-frame clones, not every one. The sample has 20,000 to 30,000 clones, roughly 90% seen once; the top ten hold about 22%. The receptor's source is an adult with an advanced solid tumor such as melanoma, head and neck, liver or kidney cancer. The gene calls are TRBV10-3 and TRBJ2-5; TRBD2 matches at 9 bases. Matching the DNA end better, TRBJ2-7 makes the J call doubtful. This material consisted of CD4+ or CD8+ T cells sorted from blood, taken in a trial of the OX40 agonist ivuxolimab. CDR3 amino acids: CAISERAGGPDEQYF. The DNA for the CDR3 is TGTGCCATCAGTGAGCGTGCGGGAGGGCCGGACGAGCAGTACTTC.